This T cell receptor (beta chain) derives from a study of immune evolution from preneoplasia to lung adenocarcinoma. Notes on this clone: Its cognate antigen is unknown.

Study results and caveats: T cell clonality was higher in KRAS-mutant than EGFR-mutant or wild-type nodules. Top clone frequencies peaked in normal lung, apparently declining through invasive adenocarcinoma.

Only in-frame clones appear in the TCRdb table, and some are missing; sequencing was by immunoSEQ multiplex PCR. Of tens of thousands of clones listed, 74% are singletons. Resections took place in Japan or China from about 2014 to 2018. Nucleic acids came from premalignant or tumor cells enriched by macro-dissection. The receptor was derived from a person aged 60 to 70 with lung adenocarcinoma. The sequenced sample was FFPE invasive lung adenocarcinoma tissue.

The CDR3 sequence: CASSSAGEERRTDTQYF. The CDR3 nucleotides are TGTGCCAGCAGCTCCGCTGGCGAGGAGCGGAGGACAGATACGCAGTATTTT. The J gene is TRBJ2-3, the V gene TRBV7-8; D may be TRBD2 (5 bases). This CDR3 has 17 amino acids. V gave up 4 bases and J gave up 3 bases, with 20 bases separating them. Germline CDR1 is SGHVS and CDR2 is FQNEAQ.